This TCR beta chain was identified during a study of T cell responses to AZD1222 COVID-19 vaccine. Comments on this clone: Its antigen is still unknown.

The CDR3 runs 17 residues. V was trimmed by 2 bases and J by 0 bases, leaving 15 bases between them. Germline V gives CDR1 SGHRS, CDR2 YFSETQ. Whether given at about 4 or about 12 weeks, second doses were pooled. Here immunoSEQ multiplex PCR was the method, and the copy in TCRdb shows in-frame clones only, minus some. The table includes around 160,000 clones, approximately 91% detected once. Study findings and constraints: Spike-spanning, vaccine-associated CD4 TCRs were dominant at 160-218 and 743-854.

The sequences come from peripheral blood, collected 28 days after the second AZD1222 dose. This receptor was obtained from an adult who received the AZD1222 COVID-19 vaccine. V gene TRBV5-1 combines with J gene TRBJ1-3, with TRBD1 as a possible D gene (6 bases). Here the CDR3 reads CASSLLPPTGSGNTIYF. The CDR3 DNA sequence: TGCGCCAGCAGCTTACTACCCCCGACAGGCTCTGGAAACACCATATATTTT. Full variable domain (missing parts from reference TRBV5-1 and TRBJ1-3): KAGVTQTPRYLIKTRGQQVTLSCSPISGHRSVSWYQQTPGQGLQFLFEYFSETQRNKGNFPGRFSGRQFSNSRSEMNVSTLELGDSALYLCASSLLPPTGSGNTIYFGEGSWLTVV.